A selection of T cell receptor beta chains follows, all from one sample in a study of cytomegalovirus exposure and HLA in healthy donors. The repertoire was sequenced with immunoSEQ multiplex PCR; TCRdb's copy has only in-frame clones and lacks some. This sample has some 85,000 clones, with around 75% found just once. Specimen: PBMCs. These receptors were taken from a man aged 40-55 years in good health and CMV-seronegative. CDR3s include the opening cysteine and the closing phenylalanine or tryptophan. D genes are given only for firm matches. Only some rows state a clone size, as once, few, many or a class for expanded clones.

v_gene	abundance	j_gene	d_gene	CDR3aa	CDR3nt
TRBV6-1	few	TRBJ2-2	-	CASSLDGGNTGELFF	TGTGCCAGCAGTCTTGACGGGGGGAACACCGGGGAGCTGTTTTTT
TRBV18	-	TRBJ2-3	-	CASSPPQDNRDTQYF	TGTGCCAGCTCACCACCACAGGATAACCGGGATACGCAGTATTTT
TRBV19	-	TRBJ1-2	-	CASSKWDTTHTF	TGTGCCAGTAGTAAGTGGGACACCACCCACACCTTC
TRBV11-3	-	TRBJ2-7	-	CASSLVTLWADLFCYEQYF	TGTGCCAGCAGCTTAGTTACCCTCTGGGCAGACCTATTTTGCTACGAGCAGTACTTC
TRBV7-9	-	TRBJ2-5	-	CASKTSGEAETQYF	TGTGCCAGCAAGACCTCCGGAGAGGCGGAGACCCAGTACTTC
TRBV30	-	TRBJ2-3	-	CAWSGGGTDTQYF	TGTGCCTGGAGTGGGGGGGGCACAGATACGCAGTATTTT
TRBV30	-	TRBJ1-1	-	CAWSVKVDRRNTEAFF	TGTGCCTGGAGTGTAAAGGTTGACAGGAGGAACACTGAAGCTTTCTTT
TRBV6-5	-	TRBJ1-6	-	CASSYDSNSPLHF	TGTGCCAGCAGTTACGACAGTAATTCACCCCTCCACTTT
TRBV4-3	-	TRBJ2-1	TRBD2	CASSPLQVAGGGVSSYNEQFF	TGCGCCAGCAGCCCCCTTCAGGTAGCGGGGGGGGGTGTGAGCTCCTACAATGAGCAGTTCTTC
TRBV5-1	once	TRBJ2-5	TRBD1	CASSLPPGGETQYF	TGCGCCAGCAGCTTGCCCCCAGGGGGAGAGACCCAGTACTTC
TRBV6-4	-	TRBJ2-3	TRBD2	CASSDGRGGTDTQYF	TGTGCCAGCAGTGACGGGCGGGGGGGCACAGATACGCAGTATTTT
TRBV4-3	-	TRBJ1-2	-	CASSQDSGLGYGYTF	TGCGCCAGCAGCCAAGATTCCGGCCTAGGCTATGGCTACACCTTC
TRBV5-4	medium-sized	TRBJ1-2	-	CASSSREWGYTF	TGTGCCAGCAGCTCCCGGGAGTGGGGCTACACCTTC
TRBV20-1	-	TRBJ1-1	-	CSPRDTEAFF	TGCAGTCCTCGGGACACTGAAGCTTTCTTT
TRBV6-5	-	TRBJ1-2	-	CASSAPFRGSGYTF	TGTGCCAGCAGTGCCCCCTTCAGGGGAAGCGGCTACACCTTC
TRBV19	few	TRBJ1-1	TRBD1	CASSQTRTGANEAFF	TGTGCCAGTAGTCAAACCCGGACAGGGGCTAATGAAGCTTTCTTT
TRBV7-3	-	TRBJ2-1	-	CASSLSRSGEQFF	TGTGCCAGCAGCTTATCCCGGTCCGGTGAGCAGTTCTTC
TRBV7-3	few	TRBJ2-3	TRBD1	CASSLGQGVSHGTDTQYF	TGTGCCAGCAGCCTGGGACAGGGGGTGTCTCACGGCACAGATACGCAGTATTTT
TRBV30	-	TRBJ1-5	-	CAWSGSSNQPQHF	TGTGCCTGGAGCGGGAGTAGCAATCAGCCCCAGCATTTT
TRBV5-6	-	TRBJ1-6	-	CASSLVAGHGNSPLHF	TGTGCCAGCAGCTTGGTGGCAGGCCACGGCAATTCACCCCTCCACTTT
TRBV19	-	TRBJ2-3	-	CASSPNYGPDTDTQYF	TGTGCCAGTAGTCCGAACTATGGCCCGGACACAGATACGCAGTATTTT
TRBV30	-	TRBJ2-3	-	CAWSVVGGTDTQYF	TGTGCCTGGAGTGTCGTAGGGGGCACAGATACGCAGTATTTT
TRBV9	-	TRBJ1-1	-	CASSLSGNTEAFF	TGTGCCAGCAGTCTATCGGGGAACACTGAAGCTTTCTTT
TRBV4-2	-	TRBJ2-3	-	CASSQGAETDTQYF	TGTGCCAGCAGCCAAGGGGCAGAGACAGATACGCAGTATTTT
TRBV30	few	TRBJ1-2	-	CAWSSGQNYGYTF	TGTGCCTGGAGTTCTGGGCAGAACTATGGCTACACCTTC
TRBV6-5	-	TRBJ1-2	TRBD1	CASGETGTDGYTF	TGTGCCAGCGGAGAGACAGGGACGGATGGCTACACCTTC
TRBV2	few	TRBJ1-2	TRBD1	CASSESGTVYGYTF	TGTGCCAGCAGTGAAAGTGGGACAGTCTATGGCTACACCTTC
TRBV27	-	TRBJ2-3	-	CASSPPADTQYF	TGTGCCAGCAGTCCCCCGGCAGATACGCAGTATTTT
TRBV6-1	-	TRBJ2-7	-	CASSGGTMRYEQYF	TGTGCCAGCAGTGGTGGGACAATGAGGTACGAGCAGTACTTC
TRBV27	-	TRBJ2-1	-	CASSLQGDLSNNEQFF	TGTGCCAGCAGTTTACAGGGCGACCTTTCCAACAATGAGCAGTTCTTC
TRBV4-1	-	TRBJ2-7	-	CASSPRSNYYEQYF	TGCGCCAGCAGCCCGAGATCAAACTACTACGAGCAGTACTTC
TRBV5-1	-	TRBJ2-6	TRBD1	CASSFQGAGANVLTF	TGCGCCAGCAGCTTTCAGGGGGCTGGGGCCAACGTCCTGACTTTC
TRBV27	-	TRBJ1-1	TRBD1	CASSSWGQTNTEAFF	TGTGCCAGCAGTTCCTGGGGACAGACGAACACTGAAGCTTTCTTT
TRBV12-5	-	TRBJ1-1	TRBD1	CASGFSPDRGNTEAFF	TGTGCTAGTGGTTTTTCCCCGGACAGGGGAAACACTGAAGCTTTCTTT
TRBV28	-	TRBJ2-5	-	CASSPTGEVQETQYF	TGTGCCAGCAGTCCCACAGGCGAAGTACAAGAGACCCAGTACTTC
TRBV4-3	-	TRBJ2-7	-	CASSQDRGYEQYF	TGCGCCAGCAGCCAAGACAGAGGCTACGAGCAGTACTTC
TRBV5-1	few	TRBJ2-5	-	CASSLGQTLQETQYF	TGCGCCAGCAGTTTGGGACAAACCCTTCAAGAGACCCAGTACTTC
TRBV9	once	TRBJ2-7	TRBD1	CASSVGQGKAYEQYF	TGTGCCAGCAGCGTGGGACAGGGAAAGGCCTACGAGCAGTACTTC
TRBV27	few	TRBJ1-1	-	CASSLGGNTEAFF	TGTGCCAGCAGTTTAGGCGGGAACACTGAAGCTTTCTTT
TRBV6-1	-	TRBJ1-2	-	CASSEGQAKFSNYGYTF	TGTGCCAGCAGTGAAGGGCAGGCCAAATTTTCTAACTATGGCTACACCTTC
TRBV9	-	TRBJ2-7	-	CASSVGGGTSEQYF	TGTGCCAGCAGCGTGGGAGGGGGGACTTCCGAGCAGTACTTC
TRBV28	-	TRBJ2-5	TRBD2	CASTSPLAGVETQYF	TGTGCCAGCACGAGTCCCCTAGCGGGGGTTGAGACCCAGTACTTC
TRBV10-3	few	TRBJ1-1	TRBD1	CAVQTGMNTEAFF	TGTGCCGTCCAGACAGGGATGAACACTGAAGCTTTCTTT
TRBV5-6	-	TRBJ2-1	-	CASSLGAGKADNEQFF	TGTGCCAGCAGCTTGGGGGCCGGAAAGGCCGACAATGAGCAGTTCTTC
TRBV7-8	-	TRBJ1-1	TRBD1	CASSPTGMNTEAFF	TGTGCCAGCAGCCCGACAGGGATGAACACTGAAGCTTTCTTT
TRBV2	-	TRBJ1-2	-	CATGDILNYGYTF	TGTGCCACCGGCGACATATTAAACTATGGCTACACCTTC
TRBV10-3	-	TRBJ1-1	-	CAITKSGGGTEAFF	TGTGCCATCACTAAATCCGGGGGTGGGACTGAAGCTTTCTTT
TRBV28	-	TRBJ2-7	-	CASSSPTAVGPEQYF	TGTGCCAGCAGCTCCCCAACCGCAGTTGGTCCCGAGCAGTACTTC
TRBV25-1	-	TRBJ2-7	TRBD2	CASNGGGLYEQYF	TGTGCCAGCAACGGGGGAGGGTTGTACGAGCAGTACTTC